A single sample gave rise to the 27 T cell receptor beta chains below, sequenced in a study of PD-L1 blockade in urothelial cancer. Sequencing was performed with immunoSEQ multiplex PCR; in TCRdb, only in-frame clones are kept and a portion is missing. Seen here are tens of thousands of clones, around 91% observed once, and the top ten hold around 1.5%. Indicated time point: pretreatment peripheral blood. The sequencing used PBMCs, collected around atezolizumab (anti-PD-L1) treatment. All receptors derive from a man aged 60-69 years with urothelial cancer.

The gene calls are TRBV14 and TRBJ2-3; 7 nucleotides match TRBD2. The germline CDR1 and CDR2 sequences are SGHDN and FVKESK. The V gene end was trimmed by 0 bases and the J gene end by 8 bases; junction bases not matched to a gene: 2. The CDR3 is 13 residues long. The CDR3 protein is CASSQDWGGTQYF. As DNA, the CDR3 is TGTGCCAGCAGCCAAGATTGGGGGGGTACGCAGTATTTT.

This chain connects TRBV28 to TRBJ2-5; 10 nucleotides line up with TRBD2. Trimming removed 5 bases from V and 4 bases from J; junction bases left unmatched: 4. The length of the CDR3 is 14 residues. CDR1 and CDR2 (germline): MDHEN, SYDVKM. CDR3 DNA: TGTGCCAGCAGTCGACTAGCGGGTCGAGAGACCCAGTACTTC. Its translation: CASSRLAGRETQYF.

V is TRBV7-3 and J is TRBJ2-3; 8 bases match TRBD1. The germline CDR1 and CDR2 sequences are SGHTA and FQGTGA. The CDR3 contains 13 residues. V lost 3 bases and J lost 4; bases outside the gene matches: 0. CDR3 amino acids: CASSLTGADTQYF. CDR3 DNA: TGTGCCAGCAGCTTGACAGGGGCAGATACGCAGTATTTT.

CDR3 protein: CASSLVVAGAYEQYF. The CDR3 region has the DNA TGTGCCAGCAGCTTAGTCGTAGCGGGGGCCTACGAGCAGTACTTC. The chain uses TRBV7-2 and TRBJ2-7, with TRBD2 matching over 9 bases. The trim removed 1 base at V and 2 bases at J, leaving 3 bases unmatched. There are 15 residues in the CDR3. CDR1 SGHTA and CDR2 FQGNSA come from the germline V gene.

The J gene is TRBJ2-7, the V gene TRBV19; 10 bases match TRBD1. Unmatched junction bases numbered 8, after V lost 2 bases and J lost 4 bases. This CDR3 is 16 amino acids long. The germline gives CDR1 LNHDA, CDR2 SQIVND (reference sequence). The CDR3 here is CASSISGTGVPYEQYF. As DNA, the CDR3 is TGTGCCAGTAGTATATCAGGGACAGGGGTCCCTTACGAGCAGTACTTC.

This rearrangement joins TRBV2 to TRBJ1-3; TRBD1 aligns across 7 bases. The CDR3 runs to 15 residues. The germline CDR1 and CDR2 sequences are SNHLY and FYNNEI. J lost 0 bases, V lost 6 bases, and 5 bases had no gene match. Here the CDR3 DNA reads TGTGCCAGCAGCGCGGACAGGTACTCTGGAAACACCATATATTTT. It specifies CASSADRYSGNTIYF.

The chain joins TRBV4-1 to TRBJ2-3; 10 bases are shared with TRBD2. CDR3 size: 19 residues. The germline V gene has CDR1 MGHRA and CDR2 YSYEKL. Losses at the gene ends were 4 bases for V and 2 bases for J; bases not matched to a gene: 15. CDR3: CASSPNPQRGGHSTDTQYF. CDR3 coding DNA: TGCGCCAGCAGCCCCAACCCCCAGCGGGGGGGCCATTCCACAGATACGCAGTATTTT.

This chain uses TRBV10-2 with TRBJ2-7; a weak D match, TRBD1 (6 bases). Germline CDR1 and CDR2: WSHSY and SAAADI. This CDR3 spans 16 amino acids. Trimming removed 6 bases at V and 0 bases at J, with 18 bases between. This chain's CDR3 is CASRQGWGLSSYEQYF. The DNA for the CDR3 is TGCGCCAGCAGACAGGGTTGGGGGTTAAGCTCCTACGAGCAGTACTTC.

The chain joins TRBV18 to TRBJ1-1; D may be TRBD1 (5 bases). Germline assignment: CDR1 KGHSH and CDR2 LQKENI. The CDR3 runs 13 residues. Trimming stripped 6 bases from V and 5 bases from J, with 13 bases between. CDR3 nucleotide sequence: TGTGCCAGCTCCCAGGCAGGGCGGACTGAAGCTTTCTTT. Its translation: CASSQAGRTEAFF.

This chain links TRBV7-2 with TRBJ2-1; D might be TRBD2 (6 bases). Germline V gives CDR1 SGHTA, CDR2 FQGNSA. The V end lost 5 bases, the J end lost 0 bases, and 14 bases lay between the germline ends. The CDR3 is 16 amino acids. As DNA, the CDR3 is TGTGCCAGCAGCCTTTCGGGACTCCCCTCCTACAATGAGCAGTTCTTC. Translating it yields CASSLSGLPSYNEQFF.

This clone has just one count. The CDR3 protein is CASSSGTANSPLHF. The CDR3 DNA sequence: TGTGCCAGCAGCTCCGGGACAGCCAATTCACCCCTCCACTTT. The chain has TRBV11-2 and TRBJ1-6, with 7 nucleotides matching TRBD1. Germline CDR1 SGHAT, CDR2 FQNNGV. V trimming: 4 bases; J trimming: 7 bases; junction bases outside the gene matches: 4. The CDR3 covers 14 residues.

The V call is TRBV4-2, the J call TRBJ1-4; D not resolved. CDR1 and CDR2 (germline): LGHNA, YNFKEQ. Trimming cost V 4 bases and J 6 bases, with 9 bases left between them. The CDR3 is 13 amino acids. CDR3 bases: TGTGCCAGCAGCCCTATCGGGGATGAAAAACTGTTTTTT. As protein: CASSPIGDEKLFF.

The chain is built from TRBV5-8 and TRBJ2-7, with D possibly TRBD2 on 6 matching bases. Germline V gene lookup returns CDR1 SGHTS and CDR2 YDEGEE. V dropped 4 bases and J dropped 3 bases, with 11 bases sitting between them. This CDR3 spans 13 amino acids. The CDR3 spells CASSPRRDYEQYF. The CDR3 DNA sequence: TGTGCCAGCAGCCCTAGGCGGGACTACGAGCAGTACTTC.

The chain combines TRBV7-9 with TRBJ2-2; no clear D gene. The CDR3 runs to 14 residues. CDR1 SEHNR and CDR2 FQNEAQ come from the germline V gene (reference sequence). V was clipped by 1 base and J by 2 bases, with 5 bases between them. Here the CDR3 DNA reads TGTGCCAGCAGCTTAGTCCGTAACACCGGGGAGCTGTTTTTT. Protein product: CASSLVRNTGELFF.

The V call is TRBV19, the J call TRBJ1-1; tentatively, D is TRBD1 (6 bases). This CDR3 is built from 15 residues. Looked up from germline, CDR1 is LNHDA and CDR2 is SQIVND (reference sequence). The V end was cut by 4 bases, the J end by 0 bases, with 12 bases between. The CDR3 DNA reads TGTGCCAGTAGTAGCAGGGGCAGTGTGAACACTGAAGCTTTCTTT. This sequence encodes CASSSRGSVNTEAFF.

The V and J genes are TRBV5-4 and TRBJ2-2, with TRBD2 matching 7 bases. Germline CDR1 reads SGHNT; CDR2 reads YYREEE (reference sequence). V lost 4 bases to trimming and J lost 4 bases; unmatched junction nucleotides: 7. There are 15 residues in the CDR3. CDR3 loop: CASSGGGLVTGELFF. DNA of the CDR3: TGTGCCAGCAGCGGGGGGGGTCTGGTCACCGGGGAGCTGTTTTTT.

The chain links TRBV5-4 to TRBJ2-5; 10 bases map to TRBD2. Germline lookup yields CDR1 SGHNT and CDR2 YYREEE (reference sequence). V gave up 5 bases and J gave up 5 bases; unmatched junction bases: 9. CDR3 length equals 15 residues. This chain's CDR3 is CASSSLAGARETQYF. In nucleotides, the CDR3 is TGTGCCAGCAGTTCGCTAGCGGGGGCTAGGGAGACCCAGTACTTC.

J is TRBJ2-5 and V is TRBV25-1; D call uncertain. The CDR3 has 15 amino acids. The V end lost 3 bases, the J end lost 0 bases, and 11 bases lay between the germline ends. Germline lookup yields CDR1 MGHDK and CDR2 SYGVNS. The CDR3 DNA follows: TGTGCCAGCAGTGAGTCTCTTGTAGACCAAGAGACCCAGTACTTC. It translates to CASSESLVDQETQYF.

CDR3 sequence reads: CASSRSLTDTQYF. CDR3 bases: TGTGCCAGCAGCCGGAGTTTGACAGATACGCAGTATTTT. The gene calls are TRBV7-3 and TRBJ2-3; D gene ambiguous. CDR1 SGHTA and CDR2 FQGTGA come from the germline V gene. This CDR3 has 13 residues. V lost 5 bases, J lost 3 bases, and 9 bases lay in between. Drawing the rest from reference TRBV7-3 and TRBJ2-3, the complete variable domain is GAGVSQTPSNKVTEKGKYVELRCDPISGHTALYWYRQSLGQGPEFLIYFQGTGAADDSGLPNDRFFAVRPEGSVSTLKIQRTERGDSAVYLCASSRSLTDTQYFGPGTRLTVL.

The chain is built from TRBV7-2 and TRBJ2-5, with 8 bases lining up with TRBD2. The germline V gene encodes CDR1 SGHTA and CDR2 FQGNSA. The CDR3 is made up of 16 amino acids. Losses at the gene ends were 5 bases for V and 5 bases for J; bases not matched to a gene: 13. The CDR3 bases are TGTGCCAGCAGCAAACACCCGGGACTAGAAAGGGAGACCCAGTACTTC. Protein product: CASSKHPGLERETQYF.

The J gene is TRBJ2-2, the V gene TRBV5-1; D unclear. Trimming stripped 0 bases from V and 9 bases from J, with 9 bases between. Germline loops: CDR1 SGHRS, CDR2 YFSETQ. The CDR3 contains 13 residues. The CDR3 protein is CASSLVSSRELFF. CDR3 in DNA: TGCGCCAGCAGCTTGGTTAGTAGCAGGGAGCTGTTTTTT.

The V and J genes are TRBV30 and TRBJ2-7; 12 bases are a match to TRBD1. The V gene's germline CDR1 is GTSNPN and CDR2 SVGIG (reference sequence). The CDR3 loop spans 18 amino acids. The V segment lost 3 bases and the J segment 4 bases; nucleotides outside the gene matches: 16. The CDR3 loop reads CAWRKGGTGGFPVYEQYF. The DNA of the CDR3 is TGTGCCTGGAGGAAGGGGGGGACAGGGGGCTTCCCGGTGTACGAGCAGTACTTC. Based on the CDR3 plus reference TRBV30 and TRBJ2-7, the full variable domain is SQTIHQWPATLVQPVGSPLSLECTVEGTSNPNLYWYRQAAGRGLQLLFYSVGIGQISSEVPQNLSASRPQDRQFILSSKKLLLSDSGFYLCAWRKGGTGGFPVYEQYFGPGTRLTVT.

The chain couples TRBV19 to TRBJ1-5; TRBD1 might be the D (6 bases). The CDR3 contains 16 residues. Germline loops: CDR1 LNHDA, CDR2 SQIVND (reference sequence). V lost 6 bases and J 2 bases, leaving 17 bases between the germline ends. CDR3 in amino acids: CASRGGGGLGNQPQHF. The CDR3 bases are TGTGCCAGTAGGGGGGGAGGGGGACTTGGCAATCAGCCCCAGCATTTT. Full variable domain (remainder filled in from reference TRBV19 and TRBJ1-5): DGGITQSPKYLFRKEGQNVTLSCEQNLNHDAMYWYRQDPGQGLRLIYYSQIVNDFQKGDIAEGYSVSREKKESFPLTVTSAQKNPTAFYLCASRGGGGLGNQPQHFGDGTRLSIL.

The rearrangement uses TRBV7-8 and TRBJ2-5; 9 bases agree with TRBD1. The germline CDR1 and CDR2 sequences are SGHVS and FQNEAQ. V lost 5 bases to trimming and J lost 5 bases; unmatched junction nucleotides: 6. The CDR3 runs 14 residues. DNA for the CDR3: TGTGCCAGCAGCAGGACAGGGGTCGGGGAGACCCAGTACTTC. Protein sequence: CASSRTGVGETQYF.

Worth noting for this clone: The junction differs from germline at one of its ends, possibly a read error. V usage is TRBV6-6 and J usage is TRBJ2-1; D unclear. CDR1 and CDR2 (germline): MNHNY, SVGAGI (reference sequence). The CDR3 covers 13 residues. CDR3 DNA: TGTGCCTGCAGATCGAGCTCCTACAATGAGCAGTTCTTC. Translation: CACRSSSYNEQFF.

The chain recombines TRBV7-9 with TRBJ2-1; no reliable D call. This CDR3 region has 12 residues. Germline V gene lookup returns CDR1 SEHNR and CDR2 FQNEAQ (reference sequence). Trimming removed 4 bases from V and 5 bases from J, with 6 bases in between. CDR3 sequence reads: CASSSINNEQFF. CDR3 sequence (DNA): TGTGCCAGCAGCTCAATCAACAATGAGCAGTTCTTC.

This chain joins TRBV9 and TRBJ2-2; D not certain. V shed 2 bases and J shed 7 bases, with 9 bases lying between them. There are 13 residues in the CDR3. Germline V gene lookup returns CDR1 SGDLS and CDR2 YYNGEE. The CDR3 DNA reads TGTGCCAGCAGCGTCTACAGTGGCGGGGAGCTGTTTTTT. As protein: CASSVYSGGELFF.